This record covers a single TCR beta chain. Its target is unknown. Primers for the PCR totalled 60 Vbeta and 13 Jbeta. The protocol was immunoSEQ multiplex PCR, while the TCRdb copy is restricted to in-frame clones and leaves out a portion. The repertoire consists of under 150,000 clones, with 70% to 90% occurring once and the leading ten covering 3.5% to 4.5%. The data originate from a study of cytomegalovirus exposure and HLA in healthy donors. Study results and limitations: Beyond CMV serostatus, there was no information to go on about immune exposure.

Germline loops: CDR1 SGHTS, CDR2 YDEGEE. V gave up 1 base and J gave up 0 bases; unmatched junction bases: 7. This CDR3 has 16 amino acids. Sequences were obtained from PBMCs. This sequence originates from a woman aged 40 to 50 in good health and CMV-seropositive. The rearrangement uses TRBV5-8 and TRBJ2-7, with TRBD2 matching 7 bases. The CDR3 spells CASSLRLAASSYEQYF. The CDR3 DNA follows: TGTGCCAGCAGCTTGAGGCTAGCGGCTAGCTCCTACGAGCAGTACTTC.